The T cell receptor beta chain under discussion was sequenced for a study of blood T cell repertoires in COVID-19. The overall study: From the United States, Italy and Spain came samples of acute and convalescent COVID-19. PBMCs, B-cell-depleted T cells, or T cells were the source of the cDNA or gDNA that made up the material.

V lost 6 bases and J lost 0; bases outside the gene matches: 7. Germline assignment: CDR1 MRHNA and CDR2 SNTAGT. The CDR3 length is 15 residues. Per the study methods: Reference gene primer amplification gave nucleated cell count estimates. Using immunoSEQ multiplex PCR, the repertoire was profiled, and TCRdb retains in-frame clones only, with some absent. The D gene and trimming were derived from the DNA, and the V and J assignments and clone size from that table. The sample includes around 250,000 clones, around 87% of them seen just once. This sequence originates from a woman in her 70s with active or convalescent COVID-19. The chain has TRBV6-4 and TRBJ1-1; TRBD1 matches at 7 bases. The sequencing input was peripheral blood. This chain's CDR3 is CASRSQGDMNTEAFF. The DNA of the CDR3 is TGTGCCAGCAGATCTCAGGGGGACATGAACACTGAAGCTTTCTTT.